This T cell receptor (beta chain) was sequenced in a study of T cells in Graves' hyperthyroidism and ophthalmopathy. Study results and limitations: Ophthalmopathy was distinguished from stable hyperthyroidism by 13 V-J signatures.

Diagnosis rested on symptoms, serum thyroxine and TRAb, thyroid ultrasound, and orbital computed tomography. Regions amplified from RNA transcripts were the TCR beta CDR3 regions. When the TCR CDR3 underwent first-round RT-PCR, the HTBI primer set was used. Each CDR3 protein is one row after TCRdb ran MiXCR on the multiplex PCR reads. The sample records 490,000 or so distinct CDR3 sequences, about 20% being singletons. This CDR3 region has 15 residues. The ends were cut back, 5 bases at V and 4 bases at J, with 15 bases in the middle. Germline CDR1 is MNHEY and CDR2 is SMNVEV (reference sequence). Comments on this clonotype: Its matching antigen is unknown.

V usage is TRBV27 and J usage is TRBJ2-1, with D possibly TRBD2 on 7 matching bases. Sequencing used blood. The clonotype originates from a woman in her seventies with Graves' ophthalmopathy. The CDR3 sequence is CASSRGGRFYNEQFF. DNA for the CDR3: TGTGCCAGCAGTAGGGGGGGGAGGTTTTACAATGAGCAGTTCTTC.